The T cell receptor beta chain described here comes from a study of tumor-infiltrating lymphocytes in localized non-small cell lung cancer. Whole-study results and caveats: Tumors had more T cell infiltration than uninvolved lung, per TCRbeta sequencing and CD3 counts. Different pieces of the same tissue were used for each assay. Available tissue quantity limited TCR sequencing to a patient subset.

Concerning this clone: As yet, its antigen is unknown.

Germline loops: CDR1 MNHEY, CDR2 SMNVEV (reference sequence). Deletions cut 5 bases from V and 3 bases from J, with 13 bases between. The CDR3 is 15 amino acids. Assay: immunoSEQ multiplex PCR; the TCRdb copy retains only in-frame clones and omits some. Of about 14,000 clones listed, roughly 79% are singletons. This sequence originates from a human donor with non-small cell lung cancer. The sample taken for sequencing was lung tumor tissue. The chain carries TRBV27 and TRBJ1-4; maybe TRBD1 (5 bases). CDR3 nucleotide sequence: TGTGCCAGCAGTCCCCGATGGGGGTCTAATGAAAAACTGTTTTTT. As protein: CASSPRWGSNEKLFF.